The entry below describes one T cell receptor beta chain. No antigen is known for it. Using immunoSEQ multiplex PCR, the repertoire was profiled, and TCRdb retains in-frame clones only, with some absent. The sample holds approximately 61,000 clones, roughly 85% seen once. V lost 4 bases and J lost 5, with 3 bases in between. The length of the CDR3 is 10 residues. CDR1 SQVTM and CDR2 ANQGSEA come from the germline V gene. These data originate in a study of T cells in localized non-small cell lung cancer. Study-level points and caveats: Because sequencing included only one region (of the tumor), heterogeneity remains possible.

The material sequenced was peripheral blood, taken before any cancer treatment. The sequence was collected from a woman aged 40 to 75 with stage I lung adenocarcinoma. The rearrangement uses TRBV29-1 and TRBJ2-1; D call uncertain. The CDR3 sequence: CSVVHNEQFF. In nucleotides, the CDR3 is TGCAGCGTTGTCCACAATGAGCAGTTCTTC.